The 25 T cell receptor beta chains in this list originate from one sample, sequenced in a study of T-cell reconstitution after alpha-beta-depleted transplantation in children. A library of TCRbeta sequences, prepared with unique molecular identifiers, was generated. TCRdb re-called the PCR reads through MiXCR, storing one row per CDR3 protein. The top ten hold about 1.1% of the sample, which has around 680,000 distinct CDR3 sequences, around 17% seen once. This material consisted of PBMCs from the stem cell graft donor, taken from the stem cell graft. These receptors were taken from a human donor who donated a stem cell graft to a child with acute myeloid leukemia.

This clonotype has a count of ten or more. V usage is TRBV20-1 and J usage is TRBJ1-5, with 7 positions matching TRBD1. V shed 3 bases and J 5 bases; nucleotides not matched to a gene: 7. There are 14 residues in the CDR3. The germline V gene encodes CDR1 DFQATT and CDR2 SNEGSKA (reference sequence). CDR3 nucleotides: TGCAGTGCTAGTGGGACAGAAATCCATCAGCCCCAGCATTTT. Protein product: CSASGTEIHQPQHF.

This clonotype has a count of ten or more. This chain uses TRBV20-1 with TRBJ1-5; D gene ambiguous. Germline CDR1 is DFQATT and CDR2 is SNEGSKA (reference sequence). This CDR3 spans 14 amino acids. V was shortened by 1 base and J by 0 bases, with 7 bases between the two germline ends. As DNA, the CDR3 is TGCAGTGCTAGAGTAACGGATAGCAATCAGCCCCAGCATTTT. The encoded protein is CSARVTDSNQPQHF.

The chain recombines TRBV7-2 with TRBJ2-3, with D hard to call. Germline V gives CDR1 SGHTA, CDR2 FQGNSA. The germline V and J ends were trimmed by 4 bases and 4 bases, with 9 bases remaining between them. CDR3 length equals 13 residues. As DNA, the CDR3 is TGTGCCAGCAGCTCCCAATACGCAGATACGCAGTATTTT. It encodes CASSSQYADTQYF.

The V gene is TRBV7-2, the J gene TRBJ2-5; 9 bases fit TRBD1. The germline CDR1 and CDR2 sequences are SGHTA and FQGNSA. This CDR3 spans 15 amino acids. J lost 6 bases, V lost 1 base, and 6 bases had no gene match. The CDR3 region is CASSLEGTGTKTQYF. For the CDR3, the DNA is TGTGCCAGCAGCTTAGAGGGGACAGGGACGAAGACCCAGTACTTC. The whole variable domain, remainder taken from reference TRBV7-2 and TRBJ2-5, is GAGVSQSPSNKVTEKGKDVELRCDPISGHTALYWYRQSLGQGLEFLIYFQGNSAPDKSGLPSDRFSAERTGGSVSTLTIQRTQQEDSAVYLCASSLEGTGTKTQYFGPGTRLLVL.

The chain joins TRBV11-3 to TRBJ2-3; tentatively, D is TRBD2 (5 bases). V gave up 5 bases and J gave up 4 bases, with 19 bases separating them. Looked up from germline, CDR1 is SGHNT and CDR2 is YENEEA. This CDR3 has 16 amino acids. The chain's CDR3 is CASSTRTGSGADTQYF. The CDR3 DNA reads TGTGCCAGCAGCACTCGGACTGGAAGTGGGGCAGATACGCAGTATTTT.

This clonotype was seen ten or more times. This sequence joins TRBV29-1 and TRBJ1-2; D remains ambiguous. The V end lost 7 bases, the J end lost 4 bases, and 19 bases lay between the germline ends. The CDR3 covers 14 residues. Germline V gene sequence: CDR1 SQVTM, CDR2 ANQGSEA. In DNA form, the CDR3 reads TGCAGCGCCACCCGGCAGGCCTTTACCTATGGCTACACCTTC. It yields the protein CSATRQAFTYGYTF. Looking up the rest from reference TRBV29-1 and TRBJ1-2 gives the full variable domain: SAVISQKPSRDICQRGTSLTIQCQVDSQVTMMFWYRQQPGQSLTLIATANQGSEATYESGFVIDKFPISRPNLTFSTLTVSNMSPEDSSIYLCSATRQAFTYGYTFGSGTRLTVV.

The V gene is TRBV6-5, the J gene TRBJ1-1; 7 bases match TRBD1. Germline V gene sequence: CDR1 MNHEY, CDR2 SVGAGI. This CDR3 region has 14 residues. The ends lost 4 bases at V and 1 base at J; junction bases unmatched: 3. The CDR3, as DNA: TGTGCCAGCAGTTCAGGGGGGGAGAACACTGAAGCTTTCTTT. Translation: CASSSGGENTEAFF.

In its sample, this clonotype was seen a few times. J is TRBJ1-5 and V is TRBV5-6; D is unclear. Germline CDR1 and CDR2: SGHDT and YYEEEE. Trimming left V 1 base short and J 3 bases short, with 5 bases between. This CDR3 has 13 amino acids. The CDR3 sequence: CASSLRYNQPQHF. For the CDR3, the DNA is TGTGCCAGCAGCTTGCGGTACAATCAGCCCCAGCATTTT. Based on the CDR3 plus reference TRBV5-6 and TRBJ1-5, the full variable domain is DAGVTQSPTHLIKTRGQQVTLRCSPKSGHDTVSWYQQALGQGPQFIFQYYEEEERQRGNFPDRFSGHQFPNYSSELNVNALLLGDSALYLCASSLRYNQPQHFGDGTRLSIL.

This clonotype appeared a few times. The chain carries TRBV9 and TRBJ2-3, with D hard to call. V was shortened by 1 base and J by 0 bases, with 6 bases between the two germline ends. Germline V lookup: CDR1 SGDLS, CDR2 YYNGEE. The CDR3 is made up of 14 amino acids. CDR3 residues: CASSVQHSTDTQYF. The CDR3 DNA is TGTGCCAGCAGCGTACAGCACAGCACAGATACGCAGTATTTT.

This clonotype was seen many times. The rearrangement links TRBV7-3 to TRBJ2-5, with 8 positions matching TRBD2. The V gene's germline CDR1 is SGHTA and CDR2 FQGTGA. Losses at the gene ends were 4 bases for V and 4 bases for J; bases not matched to a gene: 8. This CDR3 has 15 amino acids. CDR3 sequence: CASSSGLAGGETQYF. The CDR3 coding sequence is TGTGCCAGCAGCTCCGGACTAGCAGGTGGAGAGACCCAGTACTTC.

The rearrangement joins TRBV27 to TRBJ2-5; 9 nucleotides agree with TRBD2. The V segment lost 4 bases and the J segment 4 bases; nucleotides outside the gene matches: 10. Germline V gene sequence: CDR1 MNHEY, CDR2 SMNVEV (reference sequence). CDR3 size: 16 residues. The CDR3 is CASSWASGVGGETQYF. CDR3 DNA sequence: TGTGCCAGCAGTTGGGCTAGCGGGGTAGGAGGAGAGACCCAGTACTTC.

CDR3 sequence: CASSLTRDYQETQYF. The CDR3 region has the DNA TGTGCCAGCAGTTTAACGAGGGATTATCAAGAGACCCAGTACTTC. The chain links TRBV12-3 or TRBV12-4 to TRBJ2-5; D perhaps matches TRBD2 (5 bases). This CDR3 spans 15 amino acids. V dropped 2 bases and J dropped 2 bases, with 12 bases sitting between them.

This clonotype has more than one count but fewer than ten. The chain is built from TRBV6-5 and TRBJ2-3; the D call may be TRBD1 or TRBD2 (6 bases each). The CDR3 sequence is 12 residues long. Germline CDR1 is MNHEY and CDR2 is SVGAGI. V gave up 10 bases and J gave up 5 bases, with 13 bases separating them. CDR3 in DNA: TGTGCCAAAGGGGGGAGTAAAGATACGCAGTATTTT. Translating it yields CAKGGSKDTQYF.

This clonotype showed up many times. The V call is TRBV9, the J call TRBJ1-2, with no clear D. From germline, CDR1 is SGDLS and CDR2 YYNGEE. CDR3 length: 13 residues. The V and J ends lost 4 bases and 5 bases respectively, with 12 bases between them. The CDR3 reads CASSLGREYGYTF. CDR3 nucleotides: TGTGCCAGCAGCCTCGGGAGGGAATATGGCTACACCTTC. Combining the CDR3 with reference TRBV9 and TRBJ1-2 gives the whole variable domain DSGVTQTPKHLITATGQRVTLRCSPRSGDLSVYWYQQSLDQGLQFLIQYYNGEERAKGNILERFSAQQFPDLHSELNLSSLELGDSALYFCASSLGREYGYTFGSGTRLTVV.

The rearrangement links TRBV12-3 or TRBV12-4 to TRBJ2-1, with 11 bases aligning to TRBD1. Germline trimming cut 5 bases from V and 8 bases from J; bases unmatched to any gene: 5. This CDR3 comprises 14 residues. Written as DNA, the CDR3 is TGTGCCAGCAGTCCGGACAGGGGGCCGTATGAGCAGTTCTTC. Its translation is CASSPDRGPYEQFF.

The table lists this clonotype with a few counts. The V call is TRBV5-1, the J call TRBJ2-3; 9 positions match TRBD2. V was pared by 1 base and J by 6 bases, with 6 bases of the junction left unmatched. The CDR3 is 15 amino acids. Germline V gives CDR1 SGHRS, CDR2 YFSETQ. CDR3 protein: CASSLQAGGLDTQYF. In DNA form, the CDR3 reads TGCGCCAGCAGCTTGCAAGCGGGGGGCCTGGATACGCAGTATTTT.

This clonotype showed up many times. The chain couples TRBV20-1 to TRBJ2-1, with 10 bases aligning to TRBD2. The V gene end was trimmed by 3 bases and the J gene end by 11 bases; junction bases not matched to a gene: 10. Germline V CDR1 and CDR2: DFQATT, SNEGSKA (reference sequence). CDR3 length: 14 amino acids. The CDR3 is CSARASGGPIQQFF. In nucleotides, the CDR3 is TGCAGTGCTAGGGCTAGCGGGGGTCCTATACAGCAGTTCTTC.

This clonotype showed up many times. V is TRBV10-3 and J is TRBJ2-7, with TRBD2 matching over 7 bases. The CDR3 covers 15 residues. The trim removed 0 bases at V and 2 bases at J, leaving 4 bases unmatched. Looked up from germline, CDR1 is ENHRY and CDR2 is SYGVKD. The CDR3 reads CAISESLAAPYEQYV. DNA for the CDR3: TGTGCCATCAGTGAGTCGCTAGCGGCACCCTACGAGCAGTACGTC.

For this clonotype: A read error may explain this, as a much larger clone is one base away. This rearrangement joins TRBV20-1 to TRBJ2-5; TRBD2 agrees at 15 bases. The CDR3 has 19 amino acids. V was clipped by 1 base and J by 4 bases; unmatched bases: 13. Germline lookup yields CDR1 DFQATT and CDR2 SNEGSKA (reference sequence). CDR3 bases: TGCAGTGCTAGAGCTGGACTAGCGGGGGGGCGGAGGGGCCGAGAGACCCAGTACTTC. This encodes CSARAGLAGGRRGRETQYF.

This clonotype was seen more than once but under ten times. J is TRBJ1-1 and V is TRBV6-1, with 8 bases fitting TRBD1. The CDR3 is made up of 10 amino acids. CDR1 MNHNS and CDR2 SASEGT come from the germline V gene. The V and J ends lost 6 bases and 14 bases, in that order; junction bases with no gene match: 5. This CDR3 is CASRADRAFF. CDR3 nucleotides: TGTGCCAGCAGGGCGGACAGGGCCTTCTTT.

This clonotype was seen just once. A much larger clone sits a single nucleotide away, making a read error possible. The chain carries TRBV20-1 and TRBJ2-1; 15 bases line up with TRBD2. The ends lost 3 bases at V and 8 bases at J; junction bases unmatched: 5. The CDR3 has 15 residues. Looked up from germline, CDR1 is DFQATT and CDR2 is SNEGSKA (reference sequence). This chain's CDR3 is CSASPGLAGGHEQFF. The CDR3 DNA is TGCAGTGCTAGCCCGGGACTAGCGGGGGGCCATGAGCAGTTCTTC.

This clonotype was seen ten or more times. The J gene is TRBJ1-2, the V gene TRBV9; 9 bases are a match to TRBD1. The germline V gene encodes CDR1 SGDLS and CDR2 YYNGEE. V trimming: 0 bases; J trimming: 7 bases; junction bases outside the gene matches: 4. There are 14 residues in the CDR3. DNA of the CDR3: TGTGCCAGCAGCGTAGGGACAGGGGCCGGTGGCTACACCTTC. This codes for CASSVGTGAGGYTF.

This clonotype appeared a few times. The V call is TRBV28, the J call TRBJ2-3; no firm D call. Trimming stripped 6 bases from V and 5 bases from J, with 3 bases between. CDR1 is MDHEN and CDR2 is SYDVKM in the germline V gene. The CDR3 has 10 residues. CDR3 bases: TGTGCCAGCAGCCGAGATACGCAGTATTTT. Its translation: CASSRDTQYF.

In this sample, this clonotype turned up a few times. The rearrangement joins TRBV6-2 or TRBV6-3 to TRBJ1-2, with D unclear. The CDR3 totals 14 residues. The germline gives CDR1 MNHEY, CDR2 SVGEGT. V lost 7 bases and J 4 bases, leaving 16 bases between the germline ends. The CDR3 here is CASKGETRLYGYTF. The CDR3 DNA reads TGTGCCAGCAAGGGTGAAACCAGGCTCTATGGCTACACCTTC.

This clonotype was seen ten or more times. This sequence joins TRBV29-1 and TRBJ2-1; the match to TRBD2 covers 11 bases. Germline trimming cut 4 bases from V and 8 bases from J; bases unmatched to any gene: 10. CDR3 length: 15 residues. Germline V gene sequence: CDR1 SQVTM, CDR2 ANQGSEA. Here the CDR3 reads CSVGVAGGPRDEQFF. CDR3 nucleotide sequence: TGCAGCGTTGGGGTAGCGGGGGGGCCGCGCGATGAGCAGTTCTTC.